These 25 T cell receptor beta chains originate from one sample sequenced in a study of blood T cells in healthy people across ages. Sample-barcoded 5' priming and a J-beta primer mix drove a second PCR of about 6 to 11 cycles. TCRdb processed the 5' RACE reads anew with MiXCR; each CDR3 protein has one entry. The sample holds 1.5 million to 2 million distinct CDR3 sequences, under 30% seen once. Sequencing was carried out using blood. The origin of the receptors is a woman younger than 45 in good health.

On this clonotype: A much larger clone sits a single nucleotide away, making a read error possible. This chain uses TRBV6-5 with TRBJ2-7; 12 positions agree with TRBD1. CDR1 and CDR2 (germline): MNHEY, SVGAGI. The J segment lost 5 bases and the V segment lost 5 bases, leaving 7 bases of the junction unmatched. The CDR3 consists of 15 residues. The CDR3 DNA sequence: TGTGCCAGCAGTCCCCGGGACAGGGGGCGAAACGAGCAGTACTTC. Translating it yields CASSPRDRGRNEQYF.

The rearrangement links TRBV4-3 to TRBJ2-7; tentative D call: TRBD1 (6 bases). The CDR3 length is 15 residues. The V gene's germline CDR1 is LGHNA and CDR2 YSLEER. Trimming took 3 bases from V and 0 from J, leaving 12 bases between them. CDR3 nucleotides: TGCGCCAGCAGCCAGGGGGCCGGGTTCTCCTACGAGCAGTACTTC. Encoded protein: CASSQGAGFSYEQYF.

The rearrangement uses TRBV7-9 and TRBJ2-4, with a tentative D call TRBD1 (5 bases). The end of the DNA aligns better with TRBJ2-5, so the J call may be wrong. Germline loops: CDR1 SEHNR, CDR2 FQNEAQ (reference sequence). This CDR3 has 20 residues. CDR3 bases: TGTGCCAGCAGCTTAGCGCTCCTTTTAAGGGGTGGCGGAGCCCAAGAGACCCAGTACTTC. Translating gives CASSLALLLRGGGAQETQYF.

This clonotype was seen at least ten times. CDR3 sequence (DNA): TGTGCCAGCACCGCCTACCGGGGCAATGAGCAGTTCTTC. It is translated as CASTAYRGNEQFF. The rearrangement uses TRBV2 and TRBJ2-1, with D possibly matching TRBD2 (5 bases). With 7 bases removed from V and 6 bases from J, the gap between germline ends came to 13 bases. This CDR3 spans 13 amino acids. Germline V gene data show CDR1 as SNHLY and CDR2 as FYNNEI.

This clonotype was detected only once. The V gene is TRBV18, the J gene TRBJ1-1; maybe TRBD1 (6 bases). There are 16 residues in the CDR3. Germline CDR1 KGHSH, CDR2 LQKENI. V was trimmed by 7 bases and J by 0 bases, leaving 18 bases between them. CDR3 in DNA: TGTGCCAGCTATACACTGGGGGCTGGCATGAACACTGAAGCTTTCTTT. Translated, it gives CASYTLGAGMNTEAFF.

A few counts support this clonotype. A much bigger clone sits one base away, suggesting this may be a read error. The chain's CDR3 is CASRLSQGKNQPQHF. The DNA of the CDR3 is TGTGCCAGCAGACTGAGTCAGGGGAAAAATCAGCCCCAGCATTTT. The chain combines TRBV28 with TRBJ1-5; D possibly corresponds to TRBD1 (6 bases). With 6 bases removed from V and 4 bases from J, the gap between germline ends came to 16 bases. There are 15 residues in the CDR3. Germline V gene data show CDR1 as MDHEN and CDR2 as SYDVKM.

Comments on this clonotype: The junction departs from germline at one end; a sequencing error may be responsible. The V gene is TRBV27, the J gene TRBJ2-1; no clear D. In germline, CDR1 is MNHEY, CDR2 SMNVEV (reference sequence). The CDR3 loop spans 14 amino acids. CDR3 bases: TGTGCCGGCAGTTCACGAACAGCAATCAATGAGCAGTTCTTC. This gives the protein CAGSSRTAINEQFF.

In this sample, this clonotype turned up many times. The chain links TRBV20-1 to TRBJ2-7, with D perhaps given as TRBD1 or TRBD2 (5 bases each). The CDR3 runs 13 residues. The germline CDR1 and CDR2 sequences are DFQATT and SNEGSKA (reference sequence). Trimming removed 4 bases from V and 2 bases from J, with 12 bases in between. The CDR3 DNA sequence: TGCAGTGCTACTACCGGGACCACCTACGAGCAGTACTTC. Its protein is CSATTGTTYEQYF.

The chain links TRBV20-1 to TRBJ2-1, with 11 bases aligning to TRBD2. The germline V gene encodes CDR1 DFQATT and CDR2 SNEGSKA (reference sequence). This CDR3 region has 14 residues. V trimming: 2 bases; J trimming: 10 bases; junction bases outside the gene matches: 7. CDR3 in amino acids: CSARIVAGGYEQFF. The DNA for the CDR3 is TGCAGTGCTAGAATAGTAGCGGGAGGGTACGAGCAGTTCTTC.

This clonotype was recorded many times. The CDR3 protein is CASSPRLAGNYNEQFF. In nucleotides, the CDR3 is TGTGCCAGCAGCCCTCGACTAGCGGGGAACTACAATGAGCAGTTCTTC. V usage is TRBV3-1 and J usage is TRBJ2-1, with 11 bases identical to TRBD2. Germline V gene lookup returns CDR1 LGHDT and CDR2 YNNKEL (reference sequence). The length of the CDR3 is 16 residues. Trimming removed 4 bases from V and 3 bases from J; junction bases left unmatched: 5.

This clonotype was picked up a small number of times. The CDR3 loop is CASSQSTSYDTQYF. CDR3 coding DNA: TGCGCCAGCAGCCAATCTACCAGCTACGATACGCAGTATTTT. V and J are TRBV4-3 and TRBJ2-3; D is undetermined. The CDR3 is 14 residues long. Germline lookup yields CDR1 LGHNA and CDR2 YSLEER. Trimming pared 2 bases from V and 6 bases from J, leaving 12 bases between.

This clonotype has just a few counts. The V gene is TRBV4-1, the J gene TRBJ2-1; no reliable D call. Looked up from germline, CDR1 is MGHRA and CDR2 is YSYEKL. The CDR3 has 13 amino acids. V gave up 0 bases and J gave up 4 bases, with 4 bases separating them. The CDR3 sequence is CASSQEPYNEQFF. The DNA of the CDR3 is TGCGCCAGCAGCCAAGAGCCTTACAATGAGCAGTTCTTC.

The sample holds a few counts of this clonotype. This chain connects TRBV6-2 or TRBV6-3 to TRBJ2-4, with D possibly matching TRBD2 (7 bases). The length of the CDR3 is 17 residues. Trimming removed 6 bases at V and 13 bases at J, with 31 bases between. Germline V gene lookup returns CDR1 MNHEY and CDR2 SVGEGT. The DNA for the CDR3 is TGTGCCAGCAGCCGATTAAGTGCGGGGGCCTCGACTAGGGAGCAGTACTTC. It codes for CASSRLSAGASTREQYF.

This clonotype has a handful of counts. The chain joins TRBV5-1 to TRBJ1-1, with D uncertain. This CDR3 has 12 amino acids. Germline-derived CDR1 and CDR2 are SGHRS and YFSETQ. The germline V and J ends were trimmed by 7 bases and 0 bases, with 7 bases remaining between them. DNA of the CDR3: TGCGCCAGCGGCACCATGAACACTGAAGCTTTCTTT. It yields the protein CASGTMNTEAFF.

At least ten counts were recorded for this clonotype. The chain combines TRBV20-1 with TRBJ2-7, with D possibly matching TRBD1 (5 bases). From germline, CDR1 is DFQATT and CDR2 SNEGSKA (reference sequence). This CDR3 region has 12 residues. Trimming stripped 6 bases from V and 6 bases from J, with 15 bases between. CDR3 sequence (DNA): TGCAGTGCGTTTCCCCAGGGCGTCGAGCAGTACTTC. This translates into CSAFPQGVEQYF.

In this sample, this clonotype turned up a few times. The genes are TRBV24-1 and TRBJ1-2, with TRBD1 identical over 8 bases. From germline, CDR1 is KGHDR and CDR2 SFDVKD. The length of the CDR3 is 11 residues. Germline trimming cut 9 bases from V and 9 bases from J; bases unmatched to any gene: 5. CDR3: CATYDRGCYTF. The DNA for the CDR3 is TGTGCCACCTACGACAGGGGTTGCTACACCTTC.

This clonotype was counted a few times. The chain links TRBV20-1 to TRBJ1-6; TRBD1 aligns across 7 bases. The germline V gene has CDR1 DFQATT and CDR2 SNEGSKA (reference sequence). V shed 0 bases, J shed 12 bases, and the junction held 8 bases outside the gene matches. The CDR3 contains 14 residues. CDR3 sequence reads: CSARDCRQGGPLHF. CDR3 DNA sequence: TGCAGTGCTAGAGATTGTCGACAGGGCGGACCCCTCCACTTT.

The sample holds many counts of this clonotype. The CDR3 sequence is CASSPTGTSSYNEQFF. CDR3 DNA sequence: TGTGCCAGCAGCCCTACAGGGACTAGCTCCTACAATGAGCAGTTCTTC. The chain joins TRBV7-9 to TRBJ2-1, with TRBD2 identical over 8 bases. With 5 bases clipped from V and 0 bases from J, the junction kept 6 bases outside the gene matches. The CDR3 sequence is 16 residues long. The germline V gene encodes CDR1 SEHNR and CDR2 FQNEAQ (reference sequence).

The V call is TRBV11-2, the J call TRBJ2-3; maybe TRBD2 (5 bases). Germline CDR1 is SGHAT and CDR2 is FQNNGV. The CDR3 runs 16 residues. V was trimmed by 2 bases and J by 2 bases, leaving 14 bases between them. The CDR3 protein is CASSLCSGLITDTQYF. CDR3 DNA sequence: TGTGCCAGCAGCTTATGCAGCGGCCTTATCACAGATACGCAGTATTTT.

The V call is TRBV7-2, the J call TRBJ2-7, with 9 bases aligning to TRBD2. With 0 bases clipped from V and 2 bases from J, the junction kept 5 bases outside the gene matches. The CDR3 runs 16 residues. From germline, CDR1 is SGHTA and CDR2 FQGNSA. CDR3 in DNA: TGTGCCAGCAGCTTAGCAGCGGGAGGTACCCCCTACGAGCAGTACTTC. Translating it yields CASSLAAGGTPYEQYF. The full variable domain, in which reference TRBV7-2 and TRBJ2-7 provide the parts outside the CDR3, is GAGVSQSPSNKVTEKGKDVELRCDPISGHTALYWYRQSLGQGLEFLIYFQGNSAPDKSGLPSDRFSAERTGGSVSTLTIQRTQQEDSAVYLCASSLAAGGTPYEQYFGPGTRLTVT.

A few counts support this clonotype. V and J are TRBV6-5 and TRBJ2-3; a weak D match, TRBD1 (5 bases). Germline lookup yields CDR1 MNHEY and CDR2 SVGAGI. The CDR3 is 15 amino acids. V lost 5 bases and J lost 1, with 13 bases in between. In DNA, the CDR3 is TGTGCCAGCAGTCTGATGGGCAGGGGCACAGATACGCAGTATTTT. It specifies CASSLMGRGTDTQYF.

The J gene is TRBJ2-3, the V gene TRBV5-1; 7 nucleotides match TRBD1. Germline-derived CDR1 and CDR2 are SGHRS and YFSETQ. V lost 3 bases to trimming and J lost 2 bases; unmatched junction nucleotides: 12. The CDR3 has 17 amino acids. In DNA form, the CDR3 reads TGCGCCAGCAGCTACACTCGGGACAGCGAACACACAGATACGCAGTATTTT. Amino acid sequence: CASSYTRDSEHTDTQYF.

The table lists this clonotype with many counts. V usage is TRBV5-6 and J usage is TRBJ2-4; the match to TRBD2 covers 8 bases. The CDR3 is 17 amino acids. Per germline, CDR1 SGHDT and CDR2 YYEEEE. Germline trimming cut 3 bases from V and 3 bases from J; bases unmatched to any gene: 11. The CDR3 DNA reads as TGTGCCAGCAGCTATCGGATAGAGCGGGAGATCAAAAACATTCAGTACTTC. Translation gives CASSYRIEREIKNIQYF.

The J gene is TRBJ2-4, the V gene TRBV7-2, with 14 bases lining up with TRBD2. The J call is in doubt because the DNA end fits TRBJ2-7 better. The CDR3 is 18 amino acids. Looked up from germline, CDR1 is SGHTA and CDR2 is FQGNSA. CDR3 sequence: CASSLGTSGRSLIYEQYF. CDR3 sequence (DNA): TGTGCCAGCAGCTTAGGGACTAGCGGGAGGTCGTTAATCTACGAGCAGTACTTC.

This chain uses TRBV7-2 with TRBJ2-5; tentative D call: TRBD2 (5 bases). V was trimmed by 5 bases and J by 4 bases, leaving 23 bases between them. The CDR3 loop spans 17 amino acids. Germline V gene data show CDR1 as SGHTA and CDR2 as FQGNSA. CDR3 bases: TGTGCCAGCAGCATAGAAGGTGTCGGGGTTTTAGCAGAGACCCAGTACTTC. Amino acids: CASSIEGVGVLAETQYF.